The clone carrying this T cell receptor beta chain appeared a single time. This CDR3 spans 16 amino acids. Per germline, CDR1 SGHRS and CDR2 YFSETQ. The V segment lost 6 bases and the J segment 0 bases; nucleotides outside the gene matches: 10. Seattle's cohort entered during active infection and was followed longitudinally. This sample was included in a study of blood T cell repertoires in COVID-19. Study summary: Sites across the United States, Italy and Spain contributed samples from acute and convalescent COVID-19. PBMCs, B-cell-depleted T cells, or T cells provided the cDNA or gDNA that made up the material.

Clones were read by immunoSEQ multiplex PCR, and TCRdb kept only the in-frame ones, dropping some. Among about 350,000 clones listed, about 91% were seen once. J is TRBJ2-3 and V is TRBV5-1; 7 bases align to TRBD1. Specimen: peripheral blood. The sequence was collected from a man aged 25 to 40 with COVID-19, enrolled during active disease. CDR3 protein: CASTLTDRPSTDTQYF. In DNA form, the CDR3 reads TGCGCCAGCACTCTCACGGACAGGCCAAGCACAGATACGCAGTATTTT.